The present T cell receptor beta chain was sequenced within a study of identical twins. Study conclusions and caveats: Twins showed weaker excess sharing in their beta out-of-frame sequences.

Each CDR3 protein gets one entry after TCRdb re-called the 5' RACE reads with MiXCR. The profile shows around 160,000 distinct CDR3 sequences, roughly 3.5% of them singletons. Points on this clonotype: Antigen unknown.

The CDR3 has 15 residues. The ends lost 8 bases at V and 8 bases at J; junction bases unmatched: 12. Germline V gives CDR1 MNHNS, CDR2 SASEGT. This sequence joins TRBV6-1 and TRBJ1-4, with TRBD1 identical over 9 bases. The specimen was memory T cells sorted from blood. This sequence originates from a man younger than 30 in good health. The CDR3 DNA sequence: TGTGCCAGCTCCAACTCCGGGACAGGGTGGGAAAAACTGTTTTTT. Translating gives CASSNSGTGWEKLFF.